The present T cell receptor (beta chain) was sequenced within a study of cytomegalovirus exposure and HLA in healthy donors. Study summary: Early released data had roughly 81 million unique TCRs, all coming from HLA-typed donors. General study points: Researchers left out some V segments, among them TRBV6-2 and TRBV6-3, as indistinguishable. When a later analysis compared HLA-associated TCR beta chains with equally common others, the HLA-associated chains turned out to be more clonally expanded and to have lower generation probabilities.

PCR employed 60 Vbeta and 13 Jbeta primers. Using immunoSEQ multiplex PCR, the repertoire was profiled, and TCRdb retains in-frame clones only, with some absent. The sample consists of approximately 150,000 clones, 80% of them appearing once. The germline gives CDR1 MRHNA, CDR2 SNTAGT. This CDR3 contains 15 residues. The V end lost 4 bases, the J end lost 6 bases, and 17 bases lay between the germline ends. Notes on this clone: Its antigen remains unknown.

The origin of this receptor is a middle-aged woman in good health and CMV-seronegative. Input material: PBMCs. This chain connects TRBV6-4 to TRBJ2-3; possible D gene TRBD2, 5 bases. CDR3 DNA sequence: TGTGCCAGCAGTGCGGTGGGGAGATCTTGGGATACGCAGTATTTT. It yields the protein CASSAVGRSWDTQYF.